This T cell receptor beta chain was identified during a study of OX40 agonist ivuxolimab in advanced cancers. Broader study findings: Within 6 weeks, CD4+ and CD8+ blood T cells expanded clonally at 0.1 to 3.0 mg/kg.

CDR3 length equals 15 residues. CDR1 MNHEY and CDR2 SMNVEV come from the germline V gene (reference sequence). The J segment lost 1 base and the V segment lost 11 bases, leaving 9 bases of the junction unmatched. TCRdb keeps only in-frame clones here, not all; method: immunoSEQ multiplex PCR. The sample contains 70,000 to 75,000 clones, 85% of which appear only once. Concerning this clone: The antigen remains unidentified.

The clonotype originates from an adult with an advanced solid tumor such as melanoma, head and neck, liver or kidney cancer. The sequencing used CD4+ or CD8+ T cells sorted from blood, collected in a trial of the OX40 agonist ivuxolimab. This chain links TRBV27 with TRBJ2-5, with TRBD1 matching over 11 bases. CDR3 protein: CAPRLGTGGQETQYF. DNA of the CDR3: TGTGCCCCCAGACTCGGGACAGGGGGCCAAGAGACCCAGTACTTC.